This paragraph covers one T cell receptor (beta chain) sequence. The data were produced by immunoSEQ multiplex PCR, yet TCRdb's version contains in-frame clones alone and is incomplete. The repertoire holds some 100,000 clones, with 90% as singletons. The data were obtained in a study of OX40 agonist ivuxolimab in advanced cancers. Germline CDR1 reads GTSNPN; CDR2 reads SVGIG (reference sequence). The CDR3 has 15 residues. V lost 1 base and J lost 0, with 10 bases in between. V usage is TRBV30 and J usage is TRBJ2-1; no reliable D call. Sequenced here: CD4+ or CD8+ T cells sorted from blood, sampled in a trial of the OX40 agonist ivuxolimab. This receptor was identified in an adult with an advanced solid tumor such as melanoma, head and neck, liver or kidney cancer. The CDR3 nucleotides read TGTGCCTGGAGTGGTACAGTCCGCTCCTACAATGAGCAGTTCTTC. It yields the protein CAWSGTVRSYNEQFF.